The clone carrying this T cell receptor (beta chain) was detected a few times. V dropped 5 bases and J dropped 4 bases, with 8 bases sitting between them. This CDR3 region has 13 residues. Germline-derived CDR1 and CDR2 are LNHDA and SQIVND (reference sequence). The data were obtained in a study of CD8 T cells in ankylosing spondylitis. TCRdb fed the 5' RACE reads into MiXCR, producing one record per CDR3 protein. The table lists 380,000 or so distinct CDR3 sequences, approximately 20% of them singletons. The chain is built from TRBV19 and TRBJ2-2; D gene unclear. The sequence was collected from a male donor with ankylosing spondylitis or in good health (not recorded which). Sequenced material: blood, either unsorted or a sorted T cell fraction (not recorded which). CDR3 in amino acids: CASSLQTTGELFF. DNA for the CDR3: TGTGCCAGTAGTCTACAGACCACCGGGGAGCTGTTTTTT.